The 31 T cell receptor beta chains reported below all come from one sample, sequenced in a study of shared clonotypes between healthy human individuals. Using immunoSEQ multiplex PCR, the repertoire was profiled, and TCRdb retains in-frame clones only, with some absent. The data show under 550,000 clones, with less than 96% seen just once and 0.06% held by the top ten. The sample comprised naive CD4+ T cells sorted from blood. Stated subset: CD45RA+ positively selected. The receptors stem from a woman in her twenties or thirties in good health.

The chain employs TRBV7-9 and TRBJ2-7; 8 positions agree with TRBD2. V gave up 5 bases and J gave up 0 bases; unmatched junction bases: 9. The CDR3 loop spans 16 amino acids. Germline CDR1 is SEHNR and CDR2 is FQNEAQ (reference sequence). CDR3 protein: CASSRHTGGTSYEQYF. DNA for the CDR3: TGTGCCAGCAGCCGTCACACGGGAGGGACCTCCTACGAGCAGTACTTC.

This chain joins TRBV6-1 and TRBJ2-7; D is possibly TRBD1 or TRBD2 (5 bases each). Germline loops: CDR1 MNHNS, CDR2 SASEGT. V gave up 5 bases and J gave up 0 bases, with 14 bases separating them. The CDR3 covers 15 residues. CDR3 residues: CASSTPGTGSYEQYF. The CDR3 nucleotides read TGTGCCAGCAGTACCCCCGGGACGGGCTCCTACGAGCAGTACTTC.

CDR3 bases: TGCGCCAGCAGCTCCTCCGGGAATGAGCAGTTCTTC. Its translation is CASSSSGNEQFF. The rearrangement uses TRBV5-1 and TRBJ2-1; no clear D gene. The length of the CDR3 is 12 residues. From germline, CDR1 is SGHRS and CDR2 YFSETQ. V lost 3 bases and J 7 bases, leaving 8 bases between the germline ends.

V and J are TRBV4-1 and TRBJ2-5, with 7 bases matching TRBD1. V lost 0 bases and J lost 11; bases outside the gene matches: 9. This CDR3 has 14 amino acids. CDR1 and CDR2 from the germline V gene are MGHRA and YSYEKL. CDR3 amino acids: CASSQDLDRKAQYF. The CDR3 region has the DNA TGCGCCAGCAGCCAAGATTTGGACAGGAAAGCGCAGTACTTC.

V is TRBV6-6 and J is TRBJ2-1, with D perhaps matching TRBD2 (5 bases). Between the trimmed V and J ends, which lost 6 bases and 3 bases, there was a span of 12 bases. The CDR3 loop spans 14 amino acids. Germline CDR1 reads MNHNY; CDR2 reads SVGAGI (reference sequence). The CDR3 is CASRAAGLYNEQFF. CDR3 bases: TGTGCCAGCAGAGCCGCCGGACTCTACAATGAGCAGTTCTTC.

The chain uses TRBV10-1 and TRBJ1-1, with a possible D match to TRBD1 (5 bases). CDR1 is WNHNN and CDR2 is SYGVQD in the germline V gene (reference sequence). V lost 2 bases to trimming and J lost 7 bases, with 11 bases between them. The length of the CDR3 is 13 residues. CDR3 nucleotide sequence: TGCGCCAGCAGTGAGAGTCAGGGATTTGAAGCTTTCTTT. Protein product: CASSESQGFEAFF.

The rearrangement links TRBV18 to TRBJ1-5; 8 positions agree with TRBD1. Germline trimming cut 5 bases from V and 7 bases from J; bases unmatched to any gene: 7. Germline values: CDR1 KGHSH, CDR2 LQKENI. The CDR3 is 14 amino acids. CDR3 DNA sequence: TGTGCCAGCTCATCGACAGGGGCGAGGCAGCCCCAGCATTTT. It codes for CASSSTGARQPQHF.

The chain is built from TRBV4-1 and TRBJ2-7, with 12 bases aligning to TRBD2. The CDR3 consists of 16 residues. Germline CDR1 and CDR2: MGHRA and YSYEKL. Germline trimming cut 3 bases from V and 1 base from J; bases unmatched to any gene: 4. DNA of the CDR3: TGCGCCAGCAGCCAGACTAGCGGGAGTGGTTCCTACGAGCAGTACTTC. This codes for CASSQTSGSGSYEQYF.

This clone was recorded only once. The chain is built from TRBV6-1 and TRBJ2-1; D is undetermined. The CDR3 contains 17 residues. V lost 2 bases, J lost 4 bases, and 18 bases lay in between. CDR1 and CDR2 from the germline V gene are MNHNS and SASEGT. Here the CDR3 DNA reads TGTGCCAGCAGTGAATTTTTAGATGCCCCCGGGTACAATGAGCAGTTCTTC. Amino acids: CASSEFLDAPGYNEQFF.

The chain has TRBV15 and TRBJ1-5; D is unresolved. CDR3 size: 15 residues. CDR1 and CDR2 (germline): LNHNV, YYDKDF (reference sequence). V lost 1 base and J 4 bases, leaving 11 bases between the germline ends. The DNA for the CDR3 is TGTGCCACCAGCAGAGCGGCTTCGTCTAATCAGCCCCAGCATTTT. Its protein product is CATSRAASSNQPQHF.

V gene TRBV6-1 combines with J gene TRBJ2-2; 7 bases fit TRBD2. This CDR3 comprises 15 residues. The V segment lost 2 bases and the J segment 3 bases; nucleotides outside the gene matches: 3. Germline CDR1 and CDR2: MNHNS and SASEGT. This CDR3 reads CASSENSGYTGELFF. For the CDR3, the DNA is TGTGCCAGCAGTGAAAATAGCGGGTACACCGGGGAGCTGTTTTTT.

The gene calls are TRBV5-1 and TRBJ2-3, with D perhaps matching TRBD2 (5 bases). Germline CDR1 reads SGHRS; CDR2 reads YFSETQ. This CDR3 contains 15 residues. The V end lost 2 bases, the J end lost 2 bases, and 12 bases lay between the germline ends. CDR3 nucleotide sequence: TGCGCCAGCAGCTTCCTCGGGGAGATCACAGATACGCAGTATTTT. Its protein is CASSFLGEITDTQYF. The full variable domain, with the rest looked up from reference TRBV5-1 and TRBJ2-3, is KAGVTQTPRYLIKTRGQQVTLSCSPISGHRSVSWYQQTPGQGLQFLFEYFSETQRNKGNFPGRFSGRQFSNSRSEMNVSTLELGDSALYLCASSFLGEITDTQYFGPGTRLTVL.

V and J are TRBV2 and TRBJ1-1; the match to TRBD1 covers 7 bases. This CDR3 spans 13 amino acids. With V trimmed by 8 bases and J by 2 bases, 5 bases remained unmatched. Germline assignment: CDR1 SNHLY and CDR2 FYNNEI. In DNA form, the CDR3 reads TGTGCCAGCTTAAGGGACAGCAACACTGAAGCTTTCTTT. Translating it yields CASLRDSNTEAFF.

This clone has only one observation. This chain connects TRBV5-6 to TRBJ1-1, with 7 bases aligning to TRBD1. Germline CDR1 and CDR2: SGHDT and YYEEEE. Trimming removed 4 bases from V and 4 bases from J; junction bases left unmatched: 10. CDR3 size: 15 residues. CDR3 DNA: TGTGCCAGCAGCCTGAGACAGGGCCCTATCACTGAAGCTTTCTTT. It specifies CASSLRQGPITEAFF.

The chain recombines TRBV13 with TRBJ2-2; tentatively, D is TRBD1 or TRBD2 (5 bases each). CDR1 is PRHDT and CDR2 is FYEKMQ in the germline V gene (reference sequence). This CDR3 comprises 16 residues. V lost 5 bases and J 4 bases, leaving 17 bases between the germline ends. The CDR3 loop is CASSRSGRRGTGELFF. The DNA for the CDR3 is TGTGCCAGCAGCCGTTCAGGGCGTCGGGGCACCGGGGAGCTGTTTTTT.

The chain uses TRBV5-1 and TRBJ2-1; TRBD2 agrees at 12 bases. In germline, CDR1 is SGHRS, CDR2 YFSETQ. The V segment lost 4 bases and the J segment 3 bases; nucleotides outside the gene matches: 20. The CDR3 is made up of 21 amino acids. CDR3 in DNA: TGCGCCAGCAGCCGCGACGACACTAGCGGGAGGTCCTCAATCCTCTACAATGAGCAGTTCTTC. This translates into CASSRDDTSGRSSILYNEQFF.

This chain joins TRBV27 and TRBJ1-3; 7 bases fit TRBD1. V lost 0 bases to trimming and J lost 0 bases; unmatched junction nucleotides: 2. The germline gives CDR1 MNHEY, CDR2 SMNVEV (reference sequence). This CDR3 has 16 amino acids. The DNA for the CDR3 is TGTGCCAGCAGTTTATCGGGACAGAGCTCTGGAAACACCATATATTTT. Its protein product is CASSLSGQSSGNTIYF.

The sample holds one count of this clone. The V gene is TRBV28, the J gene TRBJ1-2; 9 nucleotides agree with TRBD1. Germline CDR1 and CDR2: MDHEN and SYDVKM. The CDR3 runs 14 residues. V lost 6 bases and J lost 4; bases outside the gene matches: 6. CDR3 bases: TGTGCCAGCAGGGGACAGGGAGAGTCCTATGGCTACACCTTC. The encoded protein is CASRGQGESYGYTF.

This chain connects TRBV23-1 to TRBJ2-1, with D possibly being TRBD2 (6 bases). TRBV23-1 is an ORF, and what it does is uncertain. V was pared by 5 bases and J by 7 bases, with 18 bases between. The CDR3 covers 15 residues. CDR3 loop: CASSTPGTLSNEQFF. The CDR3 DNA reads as TGCGCCAGCAGTACGCCCGGGACTCTTTCTAATGAGCAGTTCTTC.

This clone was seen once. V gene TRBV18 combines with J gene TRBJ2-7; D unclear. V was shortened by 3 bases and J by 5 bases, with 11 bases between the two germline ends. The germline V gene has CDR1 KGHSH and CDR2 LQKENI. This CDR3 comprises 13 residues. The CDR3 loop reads CASSPPNADEQYF. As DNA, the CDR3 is TGTGCCAGCTCACCCCCAAACGCCGACGAGCAGTACTTC.

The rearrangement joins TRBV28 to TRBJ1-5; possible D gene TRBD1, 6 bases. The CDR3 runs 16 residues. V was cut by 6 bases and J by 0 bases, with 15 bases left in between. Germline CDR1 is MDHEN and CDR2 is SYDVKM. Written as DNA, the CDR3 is TGTGCCAGCAGATCGGACAGACTCTATAGCAATCAGCCCCAGCATTTT. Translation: CASRSDRLYSNQPQHF.

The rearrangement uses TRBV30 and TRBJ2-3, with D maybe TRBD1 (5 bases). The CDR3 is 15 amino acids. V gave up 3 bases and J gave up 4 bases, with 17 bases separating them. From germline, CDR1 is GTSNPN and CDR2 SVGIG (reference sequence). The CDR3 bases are TGTGCCTGGAGCGACAGTCAGGCAGGGCCAGATACGCAGTATTTT. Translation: CAWSDSQAGPDTQYF.

For the CDR3, the DNA is TGTGCCAGCAGTTCCCCGGCCTCCAGGGATGAGCAGTTCTTC. Amino acids: CASSSPASRDEQFF. The V gene is TRBV6-5, the J gene TRBJ2-1; tentative D call: TRBD1 (5 bases). This CDR3 comprises 14 residues. In germline, CDR1 is MNHEY, CDR2 SVGAGI. Deletions cut 4 bases from V and 8 bases from J, with 15 bases between.

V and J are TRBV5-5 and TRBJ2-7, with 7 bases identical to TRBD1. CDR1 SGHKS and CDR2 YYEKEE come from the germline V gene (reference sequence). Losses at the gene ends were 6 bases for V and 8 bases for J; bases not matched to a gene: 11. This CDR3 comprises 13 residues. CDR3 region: CASTATGSRQQYF. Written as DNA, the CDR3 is TGTGCCAGCACCGCGACAGGGTCCCGTCAGCAGTACTTC.

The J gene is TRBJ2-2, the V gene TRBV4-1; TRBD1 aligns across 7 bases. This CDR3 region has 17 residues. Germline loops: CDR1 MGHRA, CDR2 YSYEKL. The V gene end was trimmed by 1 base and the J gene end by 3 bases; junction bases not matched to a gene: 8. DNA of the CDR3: TGCGCCAGCAGCCAAGTTACAGGGGTCCGGGACACCGGGGAGCTGTTTTTT. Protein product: CASSQVTGVRDTGELFF.

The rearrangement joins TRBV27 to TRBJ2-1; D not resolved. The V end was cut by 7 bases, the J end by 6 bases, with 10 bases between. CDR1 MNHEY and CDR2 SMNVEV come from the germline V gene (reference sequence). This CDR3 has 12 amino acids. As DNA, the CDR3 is TGTGCCAGCAAAGCAGCAACCAATGAGCAGTTCTTC. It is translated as CASKAATNEQFF.

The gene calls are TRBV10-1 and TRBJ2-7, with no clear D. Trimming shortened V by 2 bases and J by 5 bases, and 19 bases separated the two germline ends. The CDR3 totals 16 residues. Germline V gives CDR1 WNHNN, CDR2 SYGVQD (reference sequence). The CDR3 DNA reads TGCGCCAGCAGTGAGGCAGTGGTTTCGGCGCGACACGAGCAGTACTTC. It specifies CASSEAVVSARHEQYF.

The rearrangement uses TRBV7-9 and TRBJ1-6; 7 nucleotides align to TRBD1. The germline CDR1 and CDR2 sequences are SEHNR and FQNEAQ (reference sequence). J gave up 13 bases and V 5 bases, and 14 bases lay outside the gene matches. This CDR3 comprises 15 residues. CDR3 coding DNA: TGTGCCAGCAGCGCATCAGGGGGGCTGCCGGCTCCCCTCCACTTT. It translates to CASSASGGLPAPLHF. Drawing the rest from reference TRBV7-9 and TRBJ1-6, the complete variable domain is DTGVSQNPRHKITKRGQNVTFRCDPISEHNRLYWYRQTLGQGPEFLTYFQNEAQLEKSRLLSDRFSAERPKGSFSTLEIQRTEQGDSAMYLCASSASGGLPAPLHFGNGTRLTVT.

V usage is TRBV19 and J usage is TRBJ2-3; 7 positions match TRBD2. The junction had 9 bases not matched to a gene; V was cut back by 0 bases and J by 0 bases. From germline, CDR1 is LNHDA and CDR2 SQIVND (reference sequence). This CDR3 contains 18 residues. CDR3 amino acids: CASSIEAGLIASTDTQYF. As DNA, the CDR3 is TGTGCCAGTAGTATAGAAGCGGGACTCATTGCTAGCACAGATACGCAGTATTTT.

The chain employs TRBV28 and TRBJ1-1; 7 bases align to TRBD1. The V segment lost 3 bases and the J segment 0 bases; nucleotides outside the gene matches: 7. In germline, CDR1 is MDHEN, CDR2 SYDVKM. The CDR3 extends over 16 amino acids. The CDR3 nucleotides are TGTGCCAGCAGTTTGGGCAGGGGGGTGATGAACACTGAAGCTTTCTTT. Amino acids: CASSLGRGVMNTEAFF.

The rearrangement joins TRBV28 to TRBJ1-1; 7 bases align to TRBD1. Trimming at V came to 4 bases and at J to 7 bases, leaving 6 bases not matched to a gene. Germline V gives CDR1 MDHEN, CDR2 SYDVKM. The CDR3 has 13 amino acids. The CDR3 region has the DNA TGTGCCAGCAGTTCACAGGGGCTCGGTGAAGCTTTCTTT. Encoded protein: CASSSQGLGEAFF.